These 13 T cell receptor beta chains came from one sample sequenced in a study of cytomegalovirus exposure and HLA in healthy donors. The primer mix had 60 Vbeta and 13 Jbeta primers. Clones were read by immunoSEQ multiplex PCR, and TCRdb kept only the in-frame ones, dropping some. The sample lists more than 150,000 clones, less than 80% occurring once. The sequenced sample consisted of PBMCs. These receptors were obtained from a young man in good health and CMV-seronegative.

The chain employs TRBV27 and TRBJ2-7; D is ambiguous. The length of the CDR3 is 13 residues. Trimming stripped 0 bases from V and 2 bases from J, with 5 bases between. Germline lookup yields CDR1 MNHEY and CDR2 SMNVEV (reference sequence). The DNA for the CDR3 is TGTGCCAGCAGTTTATCCATCCCCTACGAGCAGTACTTC. This codes for CASSLSIPYEQYF.

In nucleotides, the CDR3 is TGCGCCAGTGGAGACAGGGGTAATGAAAAACTGTTTTTT. It is translated as CASGDRGNEKLFF. The chain carries TRBV5-1 and TRBJ1-4; 8 bases match TRBD1. The CDR3 is 13 amino acids. The germline CDR1 and CDR2 sequences are SGHRS and YFSETQ. With 8 bases clipped from V and 4 bases from J, the junction kept 4 bases outside the gene matches.

The chain uses TRBV25-1 and TRBJ1-2, with TRBD1 matching 7 bases. The CDR3 consists of 16 residues. CDR1 is MGHDK, CDR2 SYGVNS, per germline. V lost 3 bases, J lost 8 bases, and 15 bases stayed unmatched. The CDR3 DNA reads TGTGCCAGCAGTGACTCATCCGGGACAGAGATTCGGGGCTACACCTTC. Its translation: CASSDSSGTEIRGYTF.

This chain uses TRBV27 with TRBJ1-4, with TRBD1 matching over 8 bases. The V and J ends lost 6 bases and 8 bases, in that order; junction bases with no gene match: 8. Germline CDR1 and CDR2: MNHEY and SMNVEV (reference sequence). This CDR3 comprises 14 residues. CDR3 coding DNA: TGTGCCAGCAGGTCCCGCGGACAGGGCGAAAAACTGTTTTTT. This gives the protein CASRSRGQGEKLFF.

The rearrangement uses TRBV6-1 and TRBJ2-5, with TRBD1 as a possible D gene (7 bases). TRBJ2-7 matches the DNA end more closely, so the J call is doubtful. The CDR3 extends over 14 amino acids. CDR1 and CDR2 (germline): MNHNS, SASEGT. The DNA of the CDR3 is TGTGCCAGCAGTGGAGGAGGGGGCCCCTACGAGCAGTACTTC. It specifies CASSGGGGPYEQYF.

CDR3 nucleotides: TGTGCCAGCAGTGACTCGAGGAAGGGGCGAGTCGGCTACACCTTC. Translated: CASSDSRKGRVGYTF. This rearrangement joins TRBV6-4 to TRBJ1-2; D possibly corresponds to TRBD1 (5 bases). From germline, CDR1 is MRHNA and CDR2 SNTAGT. Trimming took 0 bases from V and 8 from J, leaving 16 bases between them. The CDR3 sequence is 15 residues long.

The rearrangement links TRBV6-1 to TRBJ1-2; D gene ambiguous. The V and J ends lost 2 bases and 8 bases respectively, with 15 bases between them. Germline-derived CDR1 and CDR2 are MNHNS and SASEGT. The CDR3 spans 14 residues. This chain's CDR3 is CASSERVMGVGYTF. The DNA of the CDR3 is TGTGCCAGCAGTGAAAGAGTTATGGGCGTCGGCTACACCTTC.

V gene TRBV28 combines with J gene TRBJ1-2; 9 nucleotides agree with TRBD1. The CDR3 totals 14 residues. V lost 4 bases and J lost 8; bases outside the gene matches: 8. CDR1 and CDR2 from the germline V gene are MDHEN and SYDVKM. The CDR3 loop reads CASSSGQGRGGYTF. The CDR3 region has the DNA TGTGCCAGCAGTTCGGGACAGGGTCGGGGAGGCTACACCTTC.

This clone was counted between two and nine times. The V gene is TRBV5-6, the J gene TRBJ1-1; TRBD1 agrees at 11 bases. The V segment lost 4 bases and the J segment 4 bases; nucleotides outside the gene matches: 9. Germline loops: CDR1 SGHDT, CDR2 YYEEEE. The CDR3 contains 16 residues. The CDR3: CASSEPGQGVGTEAFF. As DNA, the CDR3 is TGTGCCAGCAGCGAACCGGGACAGGGGGTGGGCACTGAAGCTTTCTTT.

In its sample, this clone was seen a few times. The CDR3 DNA is TGTGCCAGCAGTTCCCTGGGCAGGGGGCTGAACACTGAAGCTTTCTTT. Its protein product is CASSSLGRGLNTEAFF. The chain links TRBV27 to TRBJ1-1, with 8 bases fitting TRBD1. With 4 bases clipped from V and 0 bases from J, the junction kept 7 bases outside the gene matches. The CDR3 runs 16 residues. Germline loops: CDR1 MNHEY, CDR2 SMNVEV (reference sequence).

The rearrangement uses TRBV10-2 and TRBJ1-1; possibly TRBD1 for D (6 bases). The germline V gene has CDR1 WSHSY and CDR2 SAAADI. V gave up 8 bases and J gave up 2 bases, with 15 bases separating them. The CDR3 runs to 14 residues. The CDR3 region has the DNA TGCGCCAGCGCAAAAGGACAGACTAACACTGAAGCTTTCTTT. It yields the protein CASAKGQTNTEAFF.

The V call is TRBV11-2, the J call TRBJ2-7; 7 bases are a match to TRBD2. Germline V lookup: CDR1 SGHAT, CDR2 FQNNGV. The junction had 19 bases not matched to a gene; V was cut back by 2 bases and J by 3 bases. CDR3 size: 19 residues. The DNA for the CDR3 is TGTGCCAGCAGCTTAATCGTCTCTAGCGGATTCTTTAGGATCTACGAGCAGTACTTC. It specifies CASSLIVSSGFFRIYEQYF.

At least ten counts were recorded for this clone. This chain connects TRBV15 to TRBJ1-2; D is perhaps TRBD1 (6 bases). The germline V gene has CDR1 LNHNV and CDR2 YYDKDF (reference sequence). This CDR3 is 14 amino acids long. V was cut by 1 base and J by 4 bases, with 10 bases left in between. DNA of the CDR3: TGTGCCACCAGCAGAGGGCAGGGGAGCTATGGCTACACCTTC. Amino acid sequence: CATSRGQGSYGYTF.